What follows are 9 T cell receptor beta chains derived from one specimen sequenced in a study of tumor-infiltrating lymphocytes in localized non-small cell lung cancer. The assay was immunoSEQ multiplex PCR, and TCRdb's table has in-frame clones only and misses some. The repertoire holds roughly 12,000 clones, with approximately 80% as singletons. The specimen was uninvolved lung tissue not adjacent to the tumor. The receptors shown here come from a human donor with non-small cell lung cancer.

J is TRBJ2-7 and V is TRBV4-2; no clear D gene. The CDR3 spans 11 residues. The ends were cut back, 1 base at V and 5 bases at J, with 3 bases in the middle. From germline, CDR1 is LGHNA and CDR2 YNFKEQ. The CDR3 reads CASSQGDEQYF. In DNA, the CDR3 is TGTGCCAGCAGCCAAGGGGACGAGCAGTACTTC.

J is TRBJ2-3 and V is TRBV9; D unresolved. V dropped 4 bases and J dropped 2 bases, with 11 bases sitting between them. The CDR3 loop spans 14 amino acids. CDR1 is SGDLS, CDR2 YYNGEE, per germline. The CDR3 DNA is TGTGCCAGCAGCCCTCGGACCTACACAGATACGCAGTATTTT. Its protein product is CASSPRTYTDTQYF.

This chain uses TRBV5-1 with TRBJ2-3; D unresolved. The CDR3 has 15 residues. V gave up 4 bases and J gave up 3 bases, with 15 bases separating them. Germline V gene lookup returns CDR1 SGHRS and CDR2 YFSETQ. CDR3 residues: CASSQVAGRTDTQYF. The CDR3 bases are TGCGCCAGCAGCCAGGTCGCAGGCCGAACAGATACGCAGTATTTT.

The rearrangement links TRBV28 to TRBJ1-5, with 9 bases lining up with TRBD1. Germline CDR1 MDHEN, CDR2 SYDVKM. CDR3 length equals 17 residues. V gave up 6 bases and J gave up 4 bases; unmatched junction bases: 13. The CDR3 sequence is CASRPATGGGKNQPQHF. The CDR3 nucleotides read TGTGCCAGCAGACCGGCGACAGGGGGTGGTAAGAATCAGCCCCAGCATTTT.

The J gene is TRBJ2-2, the V gene TRBV27; TRBD1 is a possible D gene (6 bases). The CDR3 consists of 15 residues. Germline lookup yields CDR1 MNHEY and CDR2 SMNVEV (reference sequence). Trimming pared 5 bases from V and 7 bases from J, leaving 17 bases between. The CDR3 nucleotides are TGTGCCAGCAGTCCGGGACATGGAAAGTTCGGGGAGCTGTTTTTT. It encodes CASSPGHGKFGELFF.

V and J are TRBV7-9 and TRBJ2-3, with a tentative D call TRBD1 (6 bases). This CDR3 has 14 residues. Germline V gene sequence: CDR1 SEHNR, CDR2 FQNEAQ (reference sequence). With 1 base removed from V and 4 bases from J, the gap between germline ends came to 9 bases. This chain's CDR3 is CASSLVQGADTQYF. CDR3 nucleotide sequence: TGTGCCAGCAGCTTAGTACAGGGCGCAGATACGCAGTATTTT.

The chain employs TRBV2 and TRBJ2-2; a weak D match, TRBD1 (5 bases). The CDR3 totals 16 residues. Between the trimmed V and J ends, which lost 3 bases and 3 bases, there was a span of 14 bases. Germline V gene lookup returns CDR1 SNHLY and CDR2 FYNNEI. CDR3 bases: TGTGCCAGCAGTGAGGGGCCGGCACTGTACACCGGGGAGCTGTTTTTT. Protein product: CASSEGPALYTGELFF. The whole variable domain, remainder taken from reference TRBV2 and TRBJ2-2, is EPEVTQTPSHQVTQMGQEVILRCVPISNHLYFYWYRQILGQKVEFLVSFYNNEISEKSEIFDDQFSVERPDGSNFTLKIRSTKLEDSAMYFCASSEGPALYTGELFFGEGSRLTVL.

The gene calls are TRBV19 and TRBJ1-3; unclear D gene. The CDR3 is 14 amino acids. The germline V gene has CDR1 LNHDA and CDR2 SQIVND (reference sequence). The germline V and J ends were trimmed by 6 bases and 0 bases, with 9 bases remaining between them. CDR3: CASRTHNSGNTIYF. Here the CDR3 DNA reads TGTGCCAGTAGAACCCATAACTCTGGAAACACCATATATTTT.

The rearrangement joins TRBV6-5 to TRBJ1-1, with D perhaps matching TRBD1 (5 bases). V lost 6 bases and J lost 8, with 16 bases in between. CDR3 length: 13 residues. Germline V CDR1 and CDR2: MNHEY, SVGAGI. The CDR3 region has the DNA TGTGCCAGCAGCCAACGGGGCAGGAACGAAGCTTTCTTT. This sequence encodes CASSQRGRNEAFF.